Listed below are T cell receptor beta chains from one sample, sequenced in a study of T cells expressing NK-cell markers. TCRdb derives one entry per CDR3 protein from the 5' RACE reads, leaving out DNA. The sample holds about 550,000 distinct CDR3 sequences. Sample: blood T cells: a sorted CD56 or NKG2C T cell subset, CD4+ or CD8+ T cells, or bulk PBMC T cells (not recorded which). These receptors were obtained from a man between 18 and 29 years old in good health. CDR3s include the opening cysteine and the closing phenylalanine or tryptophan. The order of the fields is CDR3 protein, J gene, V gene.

CDR3: CASSLLPLRQHTGELFF
J: TRBJ2-2
V: TRBV19

CDR3: CASSSDRGSGELFF
J: TRBJ2-2
V: TRBV12-3/TRBV12-4

CDR3: CASTGNINQPQHF
J: TRBJ1-5
V: TRBV2

CDR3: CSVDNLRGGTDTQYF
J: TRBJ2-3
V: TRBV29-1

CDR3: CSARGVAGVHTQYF
J: TRBJ2-3
V: TRBV20-1

CDR3: CASSPGRGMTGELFF
J: TRBJ2-2
V: TRBV11-2

CDR3: CSVEDRPQGSSTEAFF
J: TRBJ1-1
V: TRBV29-1

CDR3: CASSGGGRLAASYNEQFF
J: TRBJ2-1
V: TRBV9

CDR3: CASSYEAVVDGYTF
J: TRBJ1-2
V: TRBV6-5

CDR3: CASKASESNEQFF
J: TRBJ2-1
V: TRBV9

CDR3: CASSTGRRSNEKLFF
J: TRBJ1-4
V: TRBV12-3/TRBV12-4

CDR3: CAGRRDRGGVTGELFF
J: TRBJ2-2
V: TRBV6-1

CDR3: CASSPGSFSAFF
J: TRBJ1-1
V: TRBV14

CDR3: CATGDANTGELFF
J: TRBJ2-2
V: TRBV4-2

CDR3: CASSPLAGGETQYF
J: TRBJ2-5
V: TRBV12-3/TRBV12-4

CDR3: CASSLTGPGRNEQFF
J: TRBJ2-1
V: TRBV12-3/TRBV12-4

CDR3: CSARKPTGGSTDTQYF
J: TRBJ2-3
V: TRBV20-1

CDR3: CASSPWDRGDDQPQHF
J: TRBJ1-5
V: TRBV12-3/TRBV12-4

CDR3: CASSSGLANPSDTQYF
J: TRBJ2-3
V: TRBV5-1

CDR3: CASTDSSPSGKNTQYF
J: TRBJ2-3
V: TRBV10-3

CDR3: CASSVDASGRREQYF
J: TRBJ2-7
V: TRBV9

CDR3: CSAILAGEQYF
J: TRBJ2-7
V: TRBV20-1

CDR3: CASTFSGGLQETQYF
J: TRBJ2-5
V: TRBV6-5

CDR3: CASSSTSGSTSYNEQFF
J: TRBJ2-1
V: TRBV5-1